The rows below give T cell receptor beta chains drawn from one sample of a study of CD8+CD57+ T cells in acquired aplastic anemia. In TCRdb, the reads were re-called with MiXCR into one record per CDR3 protein. The data hold around 230,000 distinct CDR3 sequences, with under 65% observed a single time. The sequenced sample consisted of sorted CD4+, CD8+, or CD8+CD57+ T cells (not recorded which) from PBMCs. These TCRs come from a human donor in good health. CDR3s include the opening cysteine and the closing phenylalanine or tryptophan. The order of the fields is CDR3 protein, CDR3 DNA, D gene, V gene, CDR3 length, J gene, clone size. D genes are given only for firm matches. Size values are once, few and many counts, or a class for expanded clones, and some rows have none.

cdr3_aa: CASSLGQVNEQFF; cdr3_nt: TGTGCCAGCAGCTTAGGACAGGTCAATGAGCAGTTCTTC; d_call: TRBD1; v_call: TRBV7-3; cdr3_length: 13; j_call: TRBJ2-1; clone_size: -
cdr3_aa: CASSLGNFGTGNRYGYTF; cdr3_nt: TGTGCCAGCAGCTTAGGAAATTTCGGGACAGGGAACCGGTATGGCTACACCTTC; d_call: TRBD1; v_call: TRBV7-9; cdr3_length: 18; j_call: TRBJ1-2; clone_size: -
cdr3_aa: CASTPSRGETQYF; cdr3_nt: TGTGCCAGTACCCCCTCCCGCGGAGAGACCCAGTACTTC; d_call: -; v_call: TRBV19; cdr3_length: 13; j_call: TRBJ2-5; clone_size: -
cdr3_aa: CASSFAIRPPGYTF; cdr3_nt: TGTGCCAGCAGCTTCGCAATCAGGCCCCCTGGCTACACCTTC; d_call: -; v_call: TRBV12-3/TRBV12-4; cdr3_length: 14; j_call: TRBJ1-2; clone_size: many
cdr3_aa: CSTRRRDRKLFF; cdr3_nt: TGCAGTACCCGAAGAAGGGACCGCAAGCTGTTTTTT; d_call: -; v_call: TRBV20-1; cdr3_length: 12; j_call: TRBJ2-2; clone_size: -
cdr3_aa: CASSPTGGVYNEQFF; cdr3_nt: TGTGCCAGCAGCCCTACAGGGGGTGTCTACAATGAGCAGTTCTTC; d_call: TRBD1; v_call: TRBV14; cdr3_length: 15; j_call: TRBJ2-1; clone_size: -
cdr3_aa: CASSGTSGGQLQYF; cdr3_nt: TGTGCCAGCAGCGGGACTAGCGGGGGGCAGCTTCAGTACTTC; d_call: TRBD2; v_call: TRBV7-8; cdr3_length: 14; j_call: TRBJ2-7; clone_size: -
cdr3_aa: CASSHLTNLVGDTQYF; cdr3_nt: TGTGCCAGCAGTCACTTAACGAATTTGGTGGGAGATACGCAGTATTTT; d_call: -; v_call: TRBV28; cdr3_length: 16; j_call: TRBJ2-3; clone_size: -
cdr3_aa: CASSLGGTTTKNEQFF; cdr3_nt: TGTGCCAGCAGCTTGGGGGGGACTACCACTAAGAATGAGCAGTTCTTC; d_call: TRBD2; v_call: TRBV11-2; cdr3_length: 16; j_call: TRBJ2-1; clone_size: -
cdr3_aa: CASKTGRDEQYF; cdr3_nt: TGTGCCAGTAAGACAGGGCGCGACGAGCAGTACTTC; d_call: TRBD1; v_call: TRBV19; cdr3_length: 12; j_call: TRBJ2-7; clone_size: -
cdr3_aa: CASSGATGVVDTQYF; cdr3_nt: TGTGCCAGCAGTGGGGCGACAGGGGTGGTAGATACGCAGTATTTT; d_call: TRBD1; v_call: TRBV6-5; cdr3_length: 15; j_call: TRBJ2-3; clone_size: many
cdr3_aa: CASSQDRTNEQYF; cdr3_nt: TGCGCCAGCAGCCAAGATCGTACTAACGAGCAGTACTTC; d_call: -; v_call: TRBV4-1; cdr3_length: 13; j_call: TRBJ2-7; clone_size: -
cdr3_aa: CASSLIPGTGGSYSQNNSYNEQLF; cdr3_nt: TGTGCCAGCAGCTTAATCCCCGGGACAGGGGGCTCTTACTCTCAGAACAACTCCTACAATGAGCAGCTCTTC; d_call: TRBD1; v_call: TRBV7-8; cdr3_length: 24; j_call: TRBJ2-1; clone_size: once
cdr3_aa: CASSLAGNTADEQYF; cdr3_nt: TGTGCCAGCAGTTTAGCTGGGAATACTGCCGACGAGCAGTACTTC; d_call: -; v_call: TRBV12-3/TRBV12-4; cdr3_length: 15; j_call: TRBJ2-7; clone_size: many
cdr3_aa: CASSHSLSYEQYF; cdr3_nt: TGTGCCAGCAGCCACAGCCTCTCCTACGAGCAGTACTTC; d_call: -; v_call: TRBV7-2; cdr3_length: 13; j_call: TRBJ2-7; clone_size: -
cdr3_aa: CASSSPGSYSGANVLTF; cdr3_nt: TGTGCCAGCAGCTCACCTGGCAGCTACTCTGGGGCCAACGTCCTGACTTTC; d_call: -; v_call: TRBV7-9; cdr3_length: 17; j_call: TRBJ2-6; clone_size: many
cdr3_aa: CSVEAPTDGYSSYEQYF; cdr3_nt: TGCAGCGTTGAAGCCCCTACCGATGGGTACTCATCCTACGAGCAGTACTTC; d_call: -; v_call: TRBV29-1; cdr3_length: 17; j_call: TRBJ2-7; clone_size: -
cdr3_aa: CASSSARDEQYF; cdr3_nt: TGTGCCAGCAGCTCCGCGCGAGACGAGCAGTACTTC; d_call: -; v_call: TRBV19; cdr3_length: 12; j_call: TRBJ2-7; clone_size: -
cdr3_aa: CSAQRGTGDTEAFF; cdr3_nt: TGCAGTGCACAACGTGGGACAGGGGACACTGAAGCTTTCTTT; d_call: TRBD1; v_call: TRBV20-1; cdr3_length: 14; j_call: TRBJ1-1; clone_size: once
cdr3_aa: CASSYRDSYEQYF; cdr3_nt: TGTGCCAGCAGTTACCGGGACTCCTACGAGCAGTACTTC; d_call: -; v_call: TRBV6-5; cdr3_length: 13; j_call: TRBJ2-7; clone_size: few
cdr3_aa: CASSPKSDQPQHF; cdr3_nt: TGTGCCAGCAGCCCCAAAAGTGATCAGCCCCAGCATTTT; d_call: -; v_call: TRBV7-6; cdr3_length: 13; j_call: TRBJ1-5; clone_size: -
cdr3_aa: CASSSKRGGRGSYNEQFF; cdr3_nt: TGTGCCAGCAGCTCTAAGCGGGGGGGCCGGGGCTCCTACAATGAGCAGTTCTTC; d_call: TRBD2; v_call: TRBV7-9; cdr3_length: 18; j_call: TRBJ2-1; clone_size: once